This paragraph reports one T cell receptor beta chain. This CDR3 is built from 15 residues. CDR1 and CDR2 (germline): SGHRS, YFSETQ. Losses at the gene ends were 4 bases for V and 2 bases for J; bases not matched to a gene: 3. Primers used in a second PCR of roughly 6 to 12 cycles were a sample-barcoded 5' primer and a J-beta primer mix. Researchers report that each sample yielded at least 3 million CDR3-containing paired-end reads. Using its own MiXCR run on the 5' RACE reads, TCRdb lists one record per CDR3 protein. This table has over a million distinct CDR3 sequences, around 59% appearing once. The extraction recovered at least 6 micrograms of total RNA per sample. The data belong to a study of blood T cells in healthy people across ages.

The sequence came from a man aged 18 to 29 in good health. The sample consisted of blood. This chain connects TRBV5-1 to TRBJ2-1, with TRBD2 identical over 10 bases. CDR3 sequence: CASSHGTSAYNEQFF. In DNA, the CDR3 is TGCGCCAGCAGCCATGGGACTAGCGCCTACAATGAGCAGTTCTTC.